These 2 T cell receptor beta chains were all obtained from the same sample, sequenced in a study of CD8+ T cells in alopecia areata. Sequencing used cDNA as its template, made by extracting RNA and reverse transcribing it. The table came from immunoSEQ multiplex PCR; TCRdb's copy has only in-frame clones and leaves some out. The sample has roughly 250,000 clones; roughly two thirds are singletons. Specimen: CD4+ T cells sorted from blood, collected at week 0. The receptors shown here come from a human donor with alopecia areata.

The rearrangement uses TRBV1 and TRBJ1-2; TRBD1, the table's D call, was not compared with the DNA. TRBV1 is listed as a pseudogene. The CDR3 sequence is 13 residues long. The chain's CDR3 is CTSSITGHYGYTF. CDR3 in DNA: TGCACCAGCAGCATTACAGGGCACTATGGCTACACCTTC.

In DNA form, the CDR3 reads TGTGCCAGCAGCTACGGGCTAGGGAACTACGAGCAGTACTTC. Translation gives CASSYGLGNYEQYF. V and J are TRBV5-6 and TRBJ2-7; no clear D. Germline CDR1 is SGHDT and CDR2 is YYEEEE. The CDR3 contains 14 residues. Deletions cut 3 bases from V and 3 bases from J, with 13 bases between.